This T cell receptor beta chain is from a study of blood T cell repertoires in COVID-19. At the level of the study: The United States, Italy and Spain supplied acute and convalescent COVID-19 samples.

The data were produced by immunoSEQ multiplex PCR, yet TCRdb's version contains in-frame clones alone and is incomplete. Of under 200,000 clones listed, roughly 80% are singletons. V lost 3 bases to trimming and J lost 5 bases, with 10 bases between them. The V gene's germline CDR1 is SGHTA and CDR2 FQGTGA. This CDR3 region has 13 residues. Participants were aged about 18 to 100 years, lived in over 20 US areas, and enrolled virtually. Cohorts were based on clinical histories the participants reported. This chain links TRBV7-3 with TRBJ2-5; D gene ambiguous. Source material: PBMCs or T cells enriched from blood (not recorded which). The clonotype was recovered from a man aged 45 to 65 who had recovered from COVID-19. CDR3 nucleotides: TGTGCCAGCAGCTTTACTAATCGGGAGACCCAGTACTTC. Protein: CASSFTNRETQYF.